The 12 T cell receptor beta chains presented below share a single source sample, sequenced in a study of regulatory T cells in long-lasting Graves disease. Sequencing libraries for TCR beta were prepared with iRepertoire HTBI primers and Arm-PCR of CDR3 regions. TCRdb recomputed calls from the multiplex PCR reads with MiXCR, one row per CDR3 protein. Counted here are 380,000 or so distinct CDR3 sequences, 15% to 20% occurring once; the ten biggest clones make up around 20%. Time point meaning: newly diagnosed GD, antithyroid drugs for less than 3 months. Researchers made the TCR library from RNA that was extracted from PBMCs. The same data also went into a second study, on T cells in Graves' hyperthyroidism and ophthalmopathy.

The source material was peripheral blood mononuclear cells (PBMCs), sampled at new diagnosis, from a patient treated with antithyroid drugs. The source is a woman younger than 35 with Graves disease.

A note on this clonotype: The junction differs from germline at one of its ends, possibly a read error. The CDR3 here is CASSDSNYGYTF. The CDR3 region has the DNA TGTGCCAGCAGCGACTCAAACTATGGCTACACCTTC. The chain employs TRBV5-1 and TRBJ1-2; the D is unclear. CDR1 and CDR2 from the germline V gene are SGHRS and YFSETQ. The length of the CDR3 is 12 residues.

This chain links TRBV29-1 with TRBJ2-2, with TRBD1 identical over 9 bases. V shed 5 bases, J shed 4 bases, and the junction held 17 bases outside the gene matches. CDR3 length: 18 amino acids. Germline loops: CDR1 SQVTM, CDR2 ANQGSEA. The CDR3 here is CSVMWLGQGGRSTGELFF. The DNA for the CDR3 is TGCAGCGTTATGTGGCTGGGACAGGGTGGTAGGAGCACCGGGGAGCTGTTTTTT.

J is TRBJ1-2 and V is TRBV15; the match to TRBD1 covers 10 bases. J gave up 5 bases and V 5 bases, and 5 bases lay outside the gene matches. The CDR3 is made up of 14 amino acids. Per the germline V gene, CDR1 is LNHNV and CDR2 is YYDKDF (reference sequence). CDR3 sequence: CATSPRDRGYGYTF. The CDR3, as DNA: TGTGCCACCAGCCCCCGGGACAGGGGTTATGGCTACACCTTC.

A word on this clonotype: Possible read error: a much larger clone is one base away. The CDR3 carries no conserved terminal phenylalanine or tryptophan, so it likely arises from a read error. V and J are TRBV5-1 and TRBJ1-1; D is unclear. This CDR3 is built from 14 residues. Germline lookup yields CDR1 SGHRS and CDR2 YFSETQ. Trimming removed 2 bases at V and 0 bases at J, with 8 bases between. Written as DNA, the CDR3 is TGCGCCAGCAGCTTTGGCCGTATGAACACTGAAGCTTTCGTT. Translating it yields CASSFGRMNTEAFV.

At least ten counts were recorded for this clonotype. The chain carries TRBV2 and TRBJ1-2; D not resolved. This CDR3 contains 13 residues. Trimming stripped 7 bases from V and 8 bases from J, with 17 bases between. Germline V CDR1 and CDR2: SNHLY, FYNNEI. The CDR3, as DNA: TGTGCCAGCACCCTCGAGCCTAGAGGGGGCTACACCTTC. Its translation: CASTLEPRGGYTF.

The table lists this clonotype with a few counts. The chain links TRBV6-5 to TRBJ1-5; D not resolved. The germline CDR1 and CDR2 sequences are MNHEY and SVGAGI. This CDR3 spans 15 amino acids. V dropped 2 bases and J dropped 6 bases, with 14 bases sitting between them. The CDR3 DNA follows: TGTGCCAGCAGTTACAACGTGGGCGAAGGTCAGCCCCAGCATTTT. This encodes CASSYNVGEGQPQHF.

Of note for this clonotype: A much bigger clone sits one base away, suggesting this may be a read error. This likely comes from a read error, as the CDR3 has no conserved phenylalanine or tryptophan at its end. The rearrangement joins TRBV4-3 to TRBJ2-7; weak D call: TRBD1 (6 bases). Looked up from germline, CDR1 is LGHNA and CDR2 is YSLEER. Between the trimmed V and J ends, which lost 3 bases and 4 bases, there was a span of 13 bases. The CDR3 length is 14 residues. The CDR3 nucleotides are TGCGCCAGCAGCCAGTCCAGGGGACCTTACGAGCAGTACTCC. It codes for CASSQSRGPYEQYS.

There are many counts of this clonotype. The genes are TRBV28 and TRBJ2-1; D is ambiguous. Deletions cut 6 bases from V and 6 bases from J, with 15 bases between. The CDR3 contains 14 residues. Germline V gene lookup returns CDR1 MDHEN and CDR2 SYDVKM. This chain's CDR3 is CASSPTRGLNEQFF. The CDR3 DNA reads TGTGCCAGCAGCCCGACTCGCGGCCTCAATGAGCAGTTCTTC.

This clonotype has a handful of counts. One base away lies a much larger clone, so this may be a sequencing read error. V gene TRBV11-2 combines with J gene TRBJ2-3; possibly TRBD2 for D (7 bases). Germline-derived CDR1 and CDR2 are SGHAT and FQNNGV. CDR3 length equals 15 residues. Trimming pared 0 bases from V and 9 bases from J, leaving 16 bases between. This CDR3 reads CASSLEGGGLRTQYF. CDR3 DNA sequence: TGTGCCAGCAGCTTAGAAGGGGGGGGGCTGCGAACGCAGTATTTT.

Ten or more counts support this clonotype. The chain recombines TRBV29-1 with TRBJ2-3, with a tentative D call TRBD2 (5 bases). The V gene lost 0 bases and the J gene lost 0 bases, with 13 bases spanning the gap. The CDR3 spans 16 residues. Per the germline V gene, CDR1 is SQVTM and CDR2 is ANQGSEA. The CDR3 coding sequence is TGCAGCGTTGAAGACCGGGCAGGAGGAAGCACAGATACGCAGTATTTT. Protein sequence: CSVEDRAGGSTDTQYF.

In its sample, this clonotype was seen many times. The J gene is TRBJ1-1, the V gene TRBV6-2 or TRBV6-3; no reliable D call. V shed 4 bases and J shed 1 base, with 4 bases lying between them. This CDR3 contains 12 residues. From germline, CDR1 is MNHEY and CDR2 SVGEGT. The CDR3 coding sequence is TGTGCCAGCAGTTCTACGAACACTGAAGCTTTCTTT. Its protein is CASSSTNTEAFF.

V is TRBV4-1 and J is TRBJ2-1; D might be TRBD1 (6 bases). V gave up 0 bases and J gave up 13 bases, with 16 bases separating them. This CDR3 is 14 amino acids long. Germline V gene sequence: CDR1 MGHRA, CDR2 YSYEKL. In DNA, the CDR3 is TGCGCCAGCAGCCAAGAGGCTGCGATAGGGGGACAGTTCTTC. Translating gives CASSQEAAIGGQFF.